This paragraph reports one TCR beta chain. Its cognate antigen is unknown. This record comes from a study of neoadjuvant anti-PD-1 for oral cavity cancer. Turning to the study itself: Patients without progression got a fourth dose around day 43. Study-wide findings and caveats: With three patients per group, TCR findings need larger cohorts. Higher pretreatment Treg/Th17 ratios tracked higher pretreatment blood clonality. Non-responders to neoadjuvant nivolumab had significantly more clonal PBMC T cells than responders.

This CDR3 region has 15 residues. The junction had 2 bases not matched to a gene; V was cut back by 0 bases and J by 0 bases. Germline V gene sequence: CDR1 MGHRA, CDR2 YSYEKL. The time point here: after neoadjuvant nivolumab, at surgical resection. Profiling relied on immunoSEQ multiplex PCR, and the TCRdb table lists in-frame clones only, not all of them. This sample carries roughly 10,000 clones, approximately 72% of them seen once, and the ten largest clones take about 3.9%. The rearrangement uses TRBV4-1 and TRBJ2-7; 7 bases fit TRBD1. The sequence was collected from a person aged 40 to 85 with oral cavity squamous cell carcinoma. The sample in question was PBMCs, obtained after nivolumab (anti-PD-1) treatment. CDR3 sequence reads: CASSQDRGISYEQYF. In nucleotides, the CDR3 is TGCGCCAGCAGCCAAGACAGGGGGATCTCCTACGAGCAGTACTTC.